This TCR beta chain was sequenced during a study of blood T cell repertoires in COVID-19. Overall study: Acute and convalescent COVID-19 samples came from the United States, Italy and Spain. From T cells, B-cell-depleted T cells, or PBMCs came the material, which was cDNA or gDNA.

Study processing details: Scientists estimated how many nucleated cells there were by amplifying reference gene primers. This table comes from immunoSEQ multiplex PCR, and its TCRdb copy is limited to in-frame clones, with some not included. V and J calls and clone size are copied from that table; D and trimming were computed from the DNA. There are roughly 30,000 clones in the sample; 70% to 90% occur only once, and roughly 2.5% lies in the top ten. This clone was seen once. V was clipped by 4 bases and J by 1 base, with 9 bases between them. CDR1 SGDLS and CDR2 YYNGEE come from the germline V gene. This CDR3 comprises 15 residues.

Sequenced input: peripheral blood. This sequence originates from a human donor in a cohort sampled during active COVID-19. V is TRBV9 and J is TRBJ2-6; tentative D call: TRBD1 (6 bases). DNA of the CDR3: TGTGCCAGCAGCTTTCAGGGGTCTGGGGCCAACGTCCTGACTTTC. It is translated as CASSFQGSGANVLTF.